A single sample gave rise to the 9 T cell receptor beta chains below, sequenced in a study of blood T cell repertoires in COVID-19. The method was immunoSEQ multiplex PCR; TCRdb's version includes in-frame clones alone and lacks a portion of them. The sample has 350,000 to 450,000 clones; 65% to 90% are singletons. The sequenced material came from peripheral blood. All receptors come from a woman aged 60-75 years with COVID-19, enrolled during active disease.

This clone was observed a single time. The chain carries TRBV2 and TRBJ1-2; 9 bases fit TRBD1. This CDR3 has 15 amino acids. Germline trimming cut 6 bases from V and 8 bases from J; bases unmatched to any gene: 13. Per the germline V gene, CDR1 is SNHLY and CDR2 is FYNNEI. The CDR3 coding sequence is TGTGCCAGCAGGCTTACAGGGGGCGGCTCTTACGGCTACACCTTC. It translates to CASRLTGGGSYGYTF.

The rearrangement joins TRBV11-3 to TRBJ1-1, with TRBD1 as a possible D gene (5 bases). Germline CDR1 SGHNT, CDR2 YENEEA. Between the trimmed V and J ends, which lost 5 bases and 5 bases, there was a span of 18 bases. CDR3 length: 15 amino acids. The CDR3 DNA follows: TGTGCCAGCAGCAACCCGAGGGCGGGGGGAACTGAAGCTTTCTTT. Amino acid sequence: CASSNPRAGGTEAFF. Based on the CDR3 plus reference TRBV11-3 and TRBJ1-1, the full variable domain is EAGVVQSPRYKIIEKKQPVAFWCNPISGHNTLYWYLQNLGQGPELLIRYENEEAVDDSQLPKDRFSAERLKGVDSTLKIQPAELGDSAVYLCASSNPRAGGTEAFFGQGTRLTVV.

This sequence joins TRBV11-3 and TRBJ2-3; TRBD2 agrees at 13 bases. J lost 11 bases, V lost 5 bases, and 7 bases had no gene match. Germline CDR1 is SGHNT and CDR2 is YENEEA. This CDR3 has 14 amino acids. The chain's CDR3 is CASSPRLAGGKQYF. CDR3 nucleotide sequence: TGTGCCAGCAGCCCAAGACTAGCGGGGGGCAAGCAGTATTTT.

In this sample, this clone turned up once. The gene calls are TRBV9 and TRBJ2-1; TRBD2 aligns across 11 bases. The CDR3 covers 17 residues. V was pared by 3 bases and J by 2 bases, with 7 bases of the junction left unmatched. The germline V gene has CDR1 SGDLS and CDR2 YYNGEE. The CDR3 region has the DNA TGTGCCAGCAGCGAACTAGCGGGGGCCTCTCCCTACAATGAGCAGTTCTTC. Translation gives CASSELAGASPYNEQFF.

The V call is TRBV5-4, the J call TRBJ1-5, with 8 bases matching TRBD1. Germline CDR1 reads SGHNT; CDR2 reads YYREEE (reference sequence). The CDR3 spans 15 residues. J lost 3 bases, V lost 3 bases, and 5 bases had no gene match. The CDR3 loop is CASSSTGEANQPQHF. CDR3 DNA sequence: TGTGCCAGCAGCTCGACAGGGGAAGCCAATCAGCCCCAGCATTTT.

V usage is TRBV6-2 or TRBV6-3 and J usage is TRBJ2-3, with D possibly matching TRBD1 (6 bases). CDR3 length: 16 residues. V was shortened by 4 bases and J by 0 bases, with 14 bases between the two germline ends. CDR1 and CDR2 from the germline V gene are MNHEY and SVGEGT. The CDR3 sequence is CASSFGQTSSTDTQYF. The CDR3 coding sequence is TGTGCCAGCAGTTTCGGACAGACGTCTAGCACAGATACGCAGTATTTT.

This clone appeared a single time. The chain links TRBV10-1 to TRBJ2-7; maybe TRBD2 (6 bases). CDR1 is WNHNN, CDR2 SYGVQD, per germline (reference sequence). CDR3 length: 12 amino acids. Trimming cost V 10 bases and J 12 bases, with 22 bases left between them. The CDR3 loop reads CATHPGVVVGYF. DNA of the CDR3: TGCGCCACCCACCCGGGGGTAGTAGTGGGGTACTTC.

The V gene is TRBV5-1, the J gene TRBJ2-7; D is ambiguous. Germline CDR1 and CDR2: SGHRS and YFSETQ. The germline V and J ends were trimmed by 4 bases and 2 bases, with 10 bases remaining between them. CDR3 length: 13 residues. The CDR3 here is CASSLESPYEQYF. The CDR3 DNA reads as TGCGCCAGCAGCCTTGAAAGCCCCTACGAGCAGTACTTC.

The genes are TRBV20-1 and TRBJ2-3; 11 nucleotides agree with TRBD2. The germline CDR1 and CDR2 sequences are DFQATT and SNEGSKA (reference sequence). Trimming at V came to 3 bases and at J to 3 bases, leaving 5 bases not matched to a gene. The CDR3 is 15 residues long. Here the CDR3 DNA reads TGCAGTGCTAGTGGGGCTAGCGGGGGGACAGATACGCAGTATTTT. Protein sequence: CSASGASGGTDTQYF.